The sample holds many counts of the clone carrying this T cell receptor beta chain. What it binds is not known. Through a sample-barcoded 5' primer and a J-beta primer mix, a second PCR was run for roughly 6 to 11 cycles. TCRdb re-called the 5' RACE reads with MiXCR, one entry per CDR3 protein. The table records hundreds of thousands of distinct CDR3 sequences, roughly 32% of them present only once. The data were taken from a study of blood T cells in healthy people across ages. General study findings and limits: Roughly linearly, TCR beta diversity per million T cells fell as age increased.

Germline CDR1 reads SGDLS; CDR2 reads YYNGEE. The CDR3 has 13 residues. Trimming shortened V by 3 bases and J by 4 bases, and 10 bases separated the two germline ends. The chain uses TRBV9 and TRBJ2-5; TRBD2 might be the D (6 bases). The source material was blood. The source of this sequence is an elderly woman in good health. CDR3 protein: CASSGRGRETQYF. CDR3 nucleotides: TGTGCCAGCAGCGGCCGGGGGAGAGAGACCCAGTACTTC.